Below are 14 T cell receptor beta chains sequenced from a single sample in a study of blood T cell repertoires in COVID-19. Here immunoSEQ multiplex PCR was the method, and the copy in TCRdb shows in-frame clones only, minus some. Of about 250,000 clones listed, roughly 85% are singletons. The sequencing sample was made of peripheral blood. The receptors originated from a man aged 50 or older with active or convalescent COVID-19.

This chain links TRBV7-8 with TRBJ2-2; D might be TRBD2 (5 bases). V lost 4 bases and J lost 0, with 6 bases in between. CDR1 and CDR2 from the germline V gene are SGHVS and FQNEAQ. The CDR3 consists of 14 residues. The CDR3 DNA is TGTGCCAGCAGCTCGGGATCGAACACCGGGGAGCTGTTTTTT. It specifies CASSSGSNTGELFF.

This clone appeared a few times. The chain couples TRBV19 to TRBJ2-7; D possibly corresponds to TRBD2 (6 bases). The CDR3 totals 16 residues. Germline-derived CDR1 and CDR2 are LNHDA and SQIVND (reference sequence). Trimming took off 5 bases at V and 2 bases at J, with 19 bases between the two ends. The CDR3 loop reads CASSSPPGLPTYEQYF. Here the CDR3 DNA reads TGTGCCAGTAGTTCTCCTCCGGGACTGCCCACCTACGAGCAGTACTTC.

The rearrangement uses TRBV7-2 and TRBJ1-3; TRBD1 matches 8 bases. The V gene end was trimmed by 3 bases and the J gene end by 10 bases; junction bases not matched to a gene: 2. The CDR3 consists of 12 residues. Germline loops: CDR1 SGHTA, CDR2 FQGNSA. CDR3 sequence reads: CASSLDRATIYF. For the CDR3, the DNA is TGTGCCAGCAGCTTGGACAGGGCAACCATATATTTT.

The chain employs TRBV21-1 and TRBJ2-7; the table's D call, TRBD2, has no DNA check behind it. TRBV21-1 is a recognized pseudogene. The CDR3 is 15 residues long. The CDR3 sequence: CASSKGRGSGNEQYF. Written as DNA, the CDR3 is TGTGCCAGCAGCAAAGGGAGGGGTTCAGGGAACGAGCAGTACTTC.

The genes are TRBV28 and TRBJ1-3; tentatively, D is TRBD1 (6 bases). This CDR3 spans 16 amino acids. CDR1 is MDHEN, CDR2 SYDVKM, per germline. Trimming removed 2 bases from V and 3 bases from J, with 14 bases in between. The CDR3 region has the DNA TGTGCCAGCAGTTTAAGGCAACAGGGCGGTGGAAACACCATATATTTT. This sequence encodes CASSLRQQGGGNTIYF.

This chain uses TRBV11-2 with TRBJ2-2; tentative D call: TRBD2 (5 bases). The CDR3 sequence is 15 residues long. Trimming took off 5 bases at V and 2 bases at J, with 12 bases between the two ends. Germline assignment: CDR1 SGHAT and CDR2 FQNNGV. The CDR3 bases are TGTGCCAGCAGCCCCTTGACGGGAAACACCGGGGAGCTGTTTTTT. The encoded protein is CASSPLTGNTGELFF.

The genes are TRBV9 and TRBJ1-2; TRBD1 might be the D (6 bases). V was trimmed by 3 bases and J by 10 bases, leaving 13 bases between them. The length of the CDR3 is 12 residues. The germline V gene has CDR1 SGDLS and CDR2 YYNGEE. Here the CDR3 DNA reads TGTGCCAGCAGCGCGCAGGGGAGAGACTACACCTTC. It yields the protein CASSAQGRDYTF. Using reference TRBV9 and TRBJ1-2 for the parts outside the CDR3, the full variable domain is DSGVTQTPKHLITATGQRVTLRCSPRSGDLSVYWYQQSLDQGLQFLIQYYNGEERAKGNILERFSAQQFPDLHSELNLSSLELGDSALYFCASSAQGRDYTFGSGTRLTVV.

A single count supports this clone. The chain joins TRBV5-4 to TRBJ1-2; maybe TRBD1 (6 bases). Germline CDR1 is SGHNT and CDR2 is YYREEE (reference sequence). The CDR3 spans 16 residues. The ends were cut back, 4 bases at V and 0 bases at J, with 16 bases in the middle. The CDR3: CASSIPTGPSNYGYTF. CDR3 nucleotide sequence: TGTGCCAGCAGCATCCCGACAGGTCCCTCTAACTATGGCTACACCTTC.

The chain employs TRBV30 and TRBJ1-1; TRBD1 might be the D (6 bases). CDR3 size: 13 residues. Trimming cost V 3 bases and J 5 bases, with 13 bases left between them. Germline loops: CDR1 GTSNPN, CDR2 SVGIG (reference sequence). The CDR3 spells CAWRTGSSTEAFF. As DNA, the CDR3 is TGTGCCTGGAGAACAGGGTCGTCGACTGAAGCTTTCTTT.

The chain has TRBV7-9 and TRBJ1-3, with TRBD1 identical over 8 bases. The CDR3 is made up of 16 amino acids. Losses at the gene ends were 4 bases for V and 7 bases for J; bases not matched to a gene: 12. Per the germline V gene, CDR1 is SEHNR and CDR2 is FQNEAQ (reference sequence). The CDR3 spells CASSSTYGDRGNTIYF. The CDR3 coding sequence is TGTGCCAGCAGCTCAACCTACGGCGACAGGGGTAACACCATATATTTT.

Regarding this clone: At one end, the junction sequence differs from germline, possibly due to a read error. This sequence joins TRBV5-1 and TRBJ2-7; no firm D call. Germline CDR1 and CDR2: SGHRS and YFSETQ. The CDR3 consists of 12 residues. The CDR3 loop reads CASSLAGNERYF. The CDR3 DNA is TGCGCCAGCAGCTTGGCTGGTAACGAGCGGTACTTC.

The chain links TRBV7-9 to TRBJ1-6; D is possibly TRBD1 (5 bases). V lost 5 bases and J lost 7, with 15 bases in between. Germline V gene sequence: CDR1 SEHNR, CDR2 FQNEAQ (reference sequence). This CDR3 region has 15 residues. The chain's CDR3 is CASSPGGQGNSPLHF. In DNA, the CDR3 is TGTGCCAGCAGCCCGGGTGGGCAGGGCAATTCACCCCTCCACTTT.

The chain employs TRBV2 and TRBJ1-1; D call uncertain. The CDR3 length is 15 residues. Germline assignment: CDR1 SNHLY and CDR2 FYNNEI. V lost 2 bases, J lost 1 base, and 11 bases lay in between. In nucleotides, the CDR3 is TGTGCCAGCAGTGAACGACGGGGAACGAACACTGAAGCTTTCTTT. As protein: CASSERRGTNTEAFF.

For the CDR3, the DNA is TGCGCCAGCAGCGTCGGACACCCGGGCACTGAAGCTTTCTTT. Protein product: CASSVGHPGTEAFF. The chain combines TRBV5-1 with TRBJ1-1; D is perhaps TRBD1 (5 bases). The germline V gene encodes CDR1 SGHRS and CDR2 YFSETQ. The CDR3 has 14 amino acids. The V gene lost 4 bases and the J gene lost 4 bases, with 14 bases spanning the gap.